These T cell receptor beta chains were read from a single sample in a study of regulatory T cells in long-lasting Graves disease. TCRdb re-called the multiplex PCR reads through MiXCR, storing one row per CDR3 protein. The table shows about 470,000 distinct CDR3 sequences, with around 15% occurring only once. Separately, the same data were catalogued under a study of T cells in Graves' hyperthyroidism and ophthalmopathy.

The sequences come from peripheral blood mononuclear cells (PBMCs), collected at new diagnosis, from a patient treated with antithyroid drugs. Receptors were obtained from a man in his forties with Graves disease. The CDR3 runs from the conserved cysteine through the conserved F or W. Each record gives: CDR3 length, J gene, V gene, D gene, clone size, CDR3 DNA, CDR3 protein. A D gene is named only where the DNA matches it firmly. Some rows mark clone size as missing; the rest say once, few, many or name a class of expanded clone.

length: 13; J: TRBJ1-5; V: TRBV11-2; D: TRBD1; size: many; DNA: TGTGCCAGCAGCCAGGGGACAGGGCAGCCCCAGCATTTT; CDR3: CASSQGTGQPQHF
length: 19; J: TRBJ2-3; V: TRBV7-9; D: TRBD2; size: .; DNA: TGTGCCAGCAGCTTATTTGTGACTAGCGGGAGGGCTAGCACAGATACGCAGTATTTT; CDR3: CASSLFVTSGRASTDTQYF
length: 15; J: TRBJ2-7; V: TRBV18; D: .; size: few; DNA: TGTGCCAGCTCACCCGGTTCTGGGGATAACTACGAGCAGTACTTC; CDR3: CASSPGSGDNYEQYF
length: 17; J: TRBJ2-7; V: TRBV19; D: TRBD2; size: few; DNA: TGTGCCAGTAGCCTCGGGACTAGCGGGAGGCATCTCGACGAGCAGTACTTC; CDR3: CASSLGTSGRHLDEQYF
length: 15; J: TRBJ2-2; V: TRBV5-1; D: .; size: many; DNA: TGCGCCAGCAGCTTTTGGACCGCGAACACCGGGGAGCTGTTTTTT; CDR3: CASSFWTANTGELFF
length: 14; J: TRBJ2-7; V: TRBV28; D: .; size: many; DNA: TGTGCCAGCAGTTCCTCGGGCTTAAGATACGAGCAGTACTTC; CDR3: CASSSSGLRYEQYF
length: 16; J: TRBJ2-1; V: TRBV9; D: TRBD2; size: many; DNA: TGTGCCAGCAGCGTAGCTGGTAGCGGGAGTTACAATGAGCAGTTCTTC; CDR3: CASSVAGSGSYNEQFF
length: 12; J: TRBJ2-3; V: TRBV20-1; D: TRBD2; size: few; DNA: TGCAGTGCTAGAGATTCCGGGGGGGCGGCGTATTTT; CDR3: CSARDSGGAAYF
length: 18; J: TRBJ2-5; V: TRBV11-2; D: TRBD2; size: few; DNA: TGTGCCAGCAGCCTCAGCCCCGGGGGTGCGGGAGGAGTTGGGACCCAGTACTTC; CDR3: CASSLSPGGAGGVGTQYF
length: 13; J: TRBJ2-7; V: TRBV12-3/TRBV12-4; D: .; size: few; DNA: TGTGCCAGCAAACGAGACAGCTCCTACGAGCAGTACTTC; CDR3: CASKRDSSYEQYF
length: 16; J: TRBJ2-1; V: TRBV27; D: .; size: many; DNA: TGTGCCAGCAGTTTAAAACCCCCGGGGGCTGGGAATGAGCAGTTCTTC; CDR3: CASSLKPPGAGNEQFF
length: 14; J: TRBJ1-2; V: TRBV27; D: TRBD1; size: .; DNA: TGTGCCAGCAGTCACGGACAGGGGAACTATGGCTACACCTTC; CDR3: CASSHGQGNYGYTF
length: 15; J: TRBJ2-2; V: TRBV19; D: .; size: .; DNA: TGTGCCAGTAAAGATAGTAGCGTTTACACCGGGGAGCTGTTTTTT; CDR3: CASKDSSVYTGELFF
length: 11; J: TRBJ2-5; V: TRBV30; D: .; size: many; DNA: TGTGCCTGGAGTCCTGGGGAGACCCAGTACTTC; CDR3: CAWSPGETQYF
length: 15; J: TRBJ1-2; V: TRBV27; D: .; size: .; DNA: TGTGCCAGCAGCTTAAAACAGGGTGTGAGCTATGGCTACACCTTC; CDR3: CASSLKQGVSYGYTF
length: 13; J: TRBJ2-2; V: TRBV5-6; D: .; size: .; DNA: TGTGCCAGCAGCCCTTTTGCGGGCGGGGAGCTGTTTTTT; CDR3: CASSPFAGGELFF
length: 13; J: TRBJ2-7; V: TRBV27; D: .; size: few; DNA: TGTGCCAGCAGTTGGGGAGGGGGGAACGAGCAGTACTTC; CDR3: CASSWGGGNEQYF
length: 14; J: TRBJ2-7; V: TRBV18; D: .; size: .; DNA: TGTGCCAGCACCCCTTCCGAAGGACAGCGGGAGCAGTACTTC; CDR3: CASTPSEGQREQYF
length: 15; J: TRBJ1-5; V: TRBV28; D: .; size: .; DNA: TGTGCCAGCAGCCGATGGGGGGTTAGCAATCAGCCCCAGCATTTT; CDR3: CASSRWGVSNQPQHF
length: 13; J: TRBJ2-7; V: TRBV15; D: .; size: few; DNA: TGTGCCACCAGCAGAGATAGTCCCTACGAGCAGTACTTC; CDR3: CATSRDSPYEQYF
length: 12; J: TRBJ2-1; V: TRBV6-2/TRBV6-3; D: TRBD2; size: .; DNA: TGTGCCAGCAGCCGATACGGACTAGCGGGAGAATTC; CDR3: CASSRYGLAGEF
length: 16; J: TRBJ2-2; V: TRBV11-3; D: TRBD1; size: .; DNA: TGTGCCAGCAGCTCCAAGGGGGACAGGGTCACCGGGGAGCTGTTTTTT; CDR3: CASSSKGDRVTGELFF
length: 13; J: TRBJ2-7; V: TRBV27; D: .; size: many; DNA: TGTGCCAGCGGTCGTAACGCAGCAAACGAGCAGTACTTC; CDR3: CASGRNAANEQYF
length: 12; J: TRBJ2-5; V: TRBV12-3/TRBV12-4; D: .; size: few; DNA: TGTGCCAGCAGTTGGGACGTCCGGACCCAGTACTTC; CDR3: CASSWDVRTQYF
length: 13; J: TRBJ1-1; V: TRBV11-2; D: .; size: .; DNA: TGTGCCAGCAGCACCCGGGACTTCACTGAAGCTTTCTTT; CDR3: CASSTRDFTEAFF
length: 15; J: TRBJ2-2; V: TRBV6-1; D: .; size: .; DNA: TGTGCCGGTGGTATTGGAGGGGCTAACACCGGGGAGCTGTTTTTT; CDR3: CAGGIGGANTGELFF
length: 14; J: TRBJ2-1; V: TRBV7-6; D: TRBD1; size: .; DNA: TGTGCCAGCGCCCCCGAGACAGGGGATAATGAGCAGTTCTTC; CDR3: CASAPETGDNEQFF
length: 17; J: TRBJ2-7; V: TRBV5-1; D: TRBD1; size: few; DNA: TGCGCCAGCAGAAGGACCCCGGGACAGGGGTTGGGCTACGAGCAGTACTTC; CDR3: CASRRTPGQGLGYEQYF
length: 12; J: TRBJ1-2; V: TRBV20-1; D: TRBD1; size: many; DNA: TGCAGTGCTCAGGGACAGGCCCTTGGCTACACCTTC; CDR3: CSAQGQALGYTF
length: 15; J: TRBJ2-7; V: TRBV28; D: .; size: many; DNA: TGTGCCAGCAGGGCCGGGACTCAGAGCTCCTACGAGCAGTACTTC; CDR3: CASRAGTQSSYEQYF
length: 18; J: TRBJ1-5; V: TRBV28; D: TRBD1; size: many; DNA: TGTGCCAGCAGTTCCCCCCGAGACAGGGATTGGAGAAATCAGCCCCAGCATTTT; CDR3: CASSSPRDRDWRNQPQHF
length: 13; J: TRBJ1-1; V: TRBV20-1; D: .; size: many; DNA: TGCAGTGCTAGAGATGCTCCGATCGCTGAAGCTTTCTTT; CDR3: CSARDAPIAEAFF